The 29 T cell receptor beta chains reported below all come from one sample, sequenced in a study of CXCR3-negative and CXCR3-positive naive CD8 T cells. Through 5' RACE with UMI labels, the TRB cDNA libraries were prepared. TCRdb re-called the 5' RACE reads; one entry per CDR3 protein, DNA not given. Its clone listing holds fewer than 60,000 distinct CDR3 sequences. Sequencing was performed on naive CXCR3- CD8+ T cells from blood. Subset in this sample: CD45RO-CCR7+CD27+CD95- naive CD8+ T cells lacking CXCR3 (TNR3-). These receptors came from a human donor in good health. Some clones in this sample may be carry-over from other donors' samples.

The chain has TRBV20-1 and TRBJ1-1; TCRdb indicates TRBD1, and absent DNA this call remains unverified. Germline V gives CDR1 DFQATT, CDR2 SNEGSKA (reference sequence). This CDR3 has 13 residues. CDR3 in amino acids: CSAQDRVSTEAFF.

The J gene is TRBJ2-1, the V gene TRBV5-1. The CDR3 has 20 residues. Germline lookup yields CDR1 SGHRS and CDR2 YFSETQ. The chain's CDR3 is CASSLEAKSILPSSYNEQFF.

The chain carries TRBV29-1 and TRBJ1-1; the D gene TCRdb calls, TRBD1, cannot be checked with no DNA. The germline V gene encodes CDR1 SQVTM and CDR2 ANQGSEA. The CDR3 runs to 13 residues. The CDR3 loop is CSVLDRESTEAFF.

The chain has TRBV4-2 and TRBJ1-2; TCRdb returns TRBD1, unconfirmable since there is no DNA. In germline, CDR1 is LGHNA, CDR2 YNFKEQ. The CDR3 is 15 amino acids. The CDR3 is CASSQGGQVLGGYTF.

The gene calls are TRBV27 and TRBJ2-1. Per the germline V gene, CDR1 is MNHEY and CDR2 is SMNVEV (reference sequence). The CDR3 runs to 16 residues. CDR3 region: CASSITSSGPYNEQFF.

This chain links TRBV7-2 with TRBJ2-1. CDR3 length equals 15 residues. The germline V gene has CDR1 SGHTA and CDR2 FQGNSA. This CDR3 reads CASSFMSSGYNEQFF.

This sequence joins TRBV6-5 and TRBJ1-2. Looked up from germline, CDR1 is MNHEY and CDR2 is SVGAGI. The CDR3 totals 15 residues. The CDR3 here is CASSYEAEALYGYTF.

The rearrangement joins TRBV29-1 to TRBJ2-7. Per germline, CDR1 SQVTM and CDR2 ANQGSEA. CDR3 length: 14 residues. CDR3 sequence reads: CSVEGLFSSYEQYF.

V gene TRBV2 combines with J gene TRBJ2-3; the TRBD1 assignment by TCRdb is unverifiable without DNA. This CDR3 has 14 amino acids. Per germline, CDR1 SNHLY and CDR2 FYNNEI. The CDR3 sequence: CASSESGTFDTQYF. The complete variable domain, with remaining parts taken from reference TRBV2 and TRBJ2-3, reads EPEVTQTPSHQVTQMGQEVILRCVPISNHLYFYWYRQILGQKVEFLVSFYNNEISEKSEIFDDQFSVERPDGSNFTLKIRSTKLEDSAMYFCASSESGTFDTQYFGPGTRLTVL.

J is TRBJ2-1 and V is TRBV29-1; TCRdb's assignment of TRBD2 cannot be checked, as there is no DNA. CDR1 is SQVTM, CDR2 ANQGSEA, per germline. The CDR3 sequence is 12 residues long. The CDR3 here is CSVPSGNGEQFF.

The chain links TRBV9 to TRBJ2-5; TCRdb proposes TRBD1, but this gene call is untestable without DNA. Germline V gene data show CDR1 as SGDLS and CDR2 as YYNGEE. The CDR3 is 13 amino acids. Here the CDR3 reads CASSGTGQETQYF.

The chain carries TRBV29-1 and TRBJ2-7; TCRdb reports TRBD1, a call that lacks DNA to check it against. The germline gives CDR1 SQVTM, CDR2 ANQGSEA. The CDR3 covers 13 residues. CDR3 region: CSVVQPLGYEQYF.

The chain recombines TRBV27 with TRBJ2-7; TCRdb proposes TRBD1, but this gene call is untestable without DNA. Germline V CDR1 and CDR2: MNHEY, SMNVEV (reference sequence). This CDR3 spans 13 amino acids. The CDR3 protein is CASSTDRFDEQYF.

CDR3 residues: CASSQVQGGTDTQYF. The chain uses TRBV4-2 and TRBJ2-3; TCRdb reports TRBD1, a call that lacks DNA to check it against. The CDR3 has 15 residues. Germline V CDR1 and CDR2: LGHNA, YNFKEQ.

The gene calls are TRBV6-5 and TRBJ2-5; TCRdb's assignment of TRBD1 cannot be checked, as there is no DNA. CDR1 is MNHEY, CDR2 SVGAGI, per germline. This CDR3 spans 14 amino acids. CDR3 sequence reads: CASSEDRGQETQYF.

The rearrangement joins TRBV29-1 to TRBJ2-1; TCRdb's D call of TRBD2 is untestable without DNA. Germline V gene sequence: CDR1 SQVTM, CDR2 ANQGSEA. This CDR3 is 13 amino acids long. The CDR3 protein is CSVVPAGYNEQFF.

The V and J genes are TRBV20-1 and TRBJ1-1. CDR3 length: 12 amino acids. The germline V gene encodes CDR1 DFQATT and CDR2 SNEGSKA (reference sequence). The CDR3 loop is CSARVMETEAFF.

V gene TRBV28 combines with J gene TRBJ2-1; TCRdb designates TRBD1, a call that cannot be tested without DNA. This CDR3 spans 15 amino acids. Germline V gives CDR1 MDHEN, CDR2 SYDVKM. CDR3 in amino acids: CASSLGTGEYDEQFF.

V is TRBV12-3 or TRBV12-4 and J is TRBJ2-7. CDR3 size: 14 residues. The CDR3 sequence is CASSLKIVSYEQYF.

The chain joins TRBV5-1 to TRBJ1-5; TCRdb names TRBD1, which stays unverified in the absence of DNA. The germline CDR1 and CDR2 sequences are SGHRS and YFSETQ. CDR3 length: 14 amino acids. The CDR3 loop reads CASSSRGGNQPQHF. The entire variable domain, with the rest obtained from reference TRBV5-1 and TRBJ1-5, is as follows: KAGVTQTPRYLIKTRGQQVTLSCSPISGHRSVSWYQQTPGQGLQFLFEYFSETQRNKGNFPGRFSGRQFSNSRSEMNVSTLELGDSALYLCASSSRGGNQPQHFGDGTRLSIL.

The gene calls are TRBV5-5 and TRBJ2-1. Germline values: CDR1 SGHKS, CDR2 YYEKEE (reference sequence). CDR3 length: 13 amino acids. CDR3 region: CASSWGLRDEQFF.

V and J are TRBV7-2 and TRBJ2-1; TCRdb's D gene call, TRBD1, goes unchecked for lack of DNA. This CDR3 contains 12 residues. Germline V gives CDR1 SGHTA, CDR2 FQGNSA. The CDR3: CASSPVGDEQFF.

This CDR3 reads CATYSQMNTEAFF. V gene TRBV6-2 or TRBV6-3 combines with J gene TRBJ1-1. The CDR3 runs to 13 residues. CDR1 is MNHEY and CDR2 is SVGEGT in the germline V gene.

The V and J genes are TRBV15 and TRBJ2-1; the TCRdb call, TRBD2, lacks DNA for checking. The CDR3 is 15 amino acids. From germline, CDR1 is LNHNV and CDR2 YYDKDF (reference sequence). CDR3 sequence reads: CATSGPETNYNEQFF. Using reference TRBV15 and TRBJ2-1 for the parts outside the CDR3, the full variable domain is DAMVIQNPRYQVTQFGKPVTLSCSQTLNHNVMYWYQQKSSQAPKLLFHYYDKDFNNEADTPDNFQSRRPNTSFCFLDIRSPGLGDTAMYLCATSGPETNYNEQFFGPGTRLTVL.

The chain combines TRBV12-3 or TRBV12-4 with TRBJ2-7; the TRBD1 assignment by TCRdb is unverifiable without DNA. CDR3 length equals 14 residues. CDR3 residues: CASSTGTGSYEQYF.

This chain joins TRBV29-1 and TRBJ2-7; no DNA is available, so the TRBD1 call from TCRdb remains unchecked. Per germline, CDR1 SQVTM and CDR2 ANQGSEA. This CDR3 has 15 amino acids. The CDR3 reads CSVEDQGGLRGEQYF.

V is TRBV29-1 and J is TRBJ1-1; TCRdb proposes TRBD1, but this gene call is untestable without DNA. This CDR3 spans 11 amino acids. Germline V gene data show CDR1 as SQVTM and CDR2 as ANQGSEA. The CDR3 sequence: CTFAQGGEAFF.

The V gene is TRBV29-1, the J gene TRBJ2-2; absent DNA, TCRdb's TRBD1 call cannot be checked. This CDR3 is built from 12 residues. Germline loops: CDR1 SQVTM, CDR2 ANQGSEA. The CDR3 loop is CRVTGTTGELFF.

The V call is TRBV15, the J call TRBJ2-2. CDR3 length: 13 residues. The V gene's germline CDR1 is LNHNV and CDR2 YYDKDF (reference sequence). CDR3 in amino acids: CATSYGNTRELFF. Complete variable domain (other parts from reference TRBV15 and TRBJ2-2): DAMVIQNPRYQVTQFGKPVTLSCSQTLNHNVMYWYQQKSSQAPKLLFHYYDKDFNNEADTPDNFQSRRPNTSFCFLDIRSPGLGDTAMYLCATSYGNTRELFFGEGSRLTVL.